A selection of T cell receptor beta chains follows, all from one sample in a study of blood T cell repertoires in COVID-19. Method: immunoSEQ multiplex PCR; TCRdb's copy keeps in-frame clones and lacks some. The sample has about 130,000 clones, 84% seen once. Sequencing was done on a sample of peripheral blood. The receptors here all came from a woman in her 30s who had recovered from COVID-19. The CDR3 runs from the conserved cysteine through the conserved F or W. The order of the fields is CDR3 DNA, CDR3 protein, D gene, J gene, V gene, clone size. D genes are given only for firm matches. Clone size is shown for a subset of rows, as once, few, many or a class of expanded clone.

CDR3nt: TGTGCCAGCAGTCGGCGGCTAGCGGGGGGCCTATCCTACAATGAGCAGTTCTTC
CDR3aa: CASSRRLAGGLSYNEQFF
d_gene: TRBD2
j_gene: TRBJ2-1
v_gene: TRBV3-1/TRBV3-2
abundance: NA

CDR3nt: TGTGCCAGCACCACCACCGGGACAGGGAAAGTGATCTATGGCTACACCTTC
CDR3aa: CASTTTGTGKVIYGYTF
d_gene: TRBD1
j_gene: TRBJ1-2
v_gene: TRBV11-2
abundance: NA

CDR3nt: TGTGCCAGCAGCTCTTACAGGGGGAGGGGCACTGAAGCTTTCTTT
CDR3aa: CASSSYRGRGTEAFF
d_gene: TRBD1
j_gene: TRBJ1-1
v_gene: TRBV7-6
abundance: few

CDR3nt: TGCGCCAGCAGCCAAGATGGTGCGGGAGGGGGGAGAGAGACCCAGTACTTC
CDR3aa: CASSQDGAGGGRETQYF
d_gene: TRBD2
j_gene: TRBJ2-5
v_gene: TRBV4-1
abundance: NA

CDR3nt: TGTGCCAGCAGCTTCTTGGGACAGGGTTCCTCACCCCTCCACTTT
CDR3aa: CASSFLGQGSSPLHF
d_gene: TRBD1
j_gene: TRBJ1-6
v_gene: TRBV7-3
abundance: NA

CDR3nt: TGTGCCAGCAGCTTTCCAGGACACACCTCTGGAAACACCATATATTTT
CDR3aa: CASSFPGHTSGNTIYF
d_gene: NA
j_gene: TRBJ1-3
v_gene: TRBV7-9
abundance: NA

CDR3nt: TGTGCCAGCAGCTTAAGCCCGGGACTAGCGGGGGGGCGGGATACGCAGTATTTT
CDR3aa: CASSLSPGLAGGRDTQYF
d_gene: TRBD2
j_gene: TRBJ2-3
v_gene: TRBV7-2
abundance: NA

CDR3nt: TGTGCCAGCAGTGAAGACAGGGGTGACTATGGCTACACCTTC
CDR3aa: CASSEDRGDYGYTF
d_gene: TRBD1
j_gene: TRBJ1-2
v_gene: TRBV2
abundance: NA

CDR3nt: TGTGCCAGTAGCAATATTCTAACAGGGGATGAAAAACTGTTTTTT
CDR3aa: CASSNILTGDEKLFF
d_gene: TRBD1
j_gene: TRBJ1-4
v_gene: TRBV19
abundance: few

CDR3nt: TGCAGCGTCCCTTTCGGAGGGCTAAACACTGAAGCTTTCTTT
CDR3aa: CSVPFGGLNTEAFF
d_gene: NA
j_gene: TRBJ1-1
v_gene: TRBV29-1
abundance: NA

CDR3nt: TGTGCCAGCAGCGAGCCGGGACTCTATGGCTACACCTTC
CDR3aa: CASSEPGLYGYTF
d_gene: NA
j_gene: TRBJ1-2
v_gene: TRBV7-8
abundance: NA

CDR3nt: TGTGCCAGCAGTTACTGGACAGGGAGCACAGATACGCAGTATTTT
CDR3aa: CASSYWTGSTDTQYF
d_gene: TRBD1
j_gene: TRBJ2-3
v_gene: TRBV6-2/TRBV6-3
abundance: NA

CDR3nt: TGTGCCAGCAGCAACGTCCGTACGGGTTCACCCCTCCACTTT
CDR3aa: CASSNVRTGSPLHF
d_gene: NA
j_gene: TRBJ1-6
v_gene: TRBV27
abundance: NA

CDR3nt: TGTGCCAGCAGCCCCAGGGCAGATACCCCGTCCTTTGAGCAGTACTTC
CDR3aa: CASSPRADTPSFEQYF
d_gene: NA
j_gene: TRBJ2-7
v_gene: TRBV5-5
abundance: NA

CDR3nt: TGTGCCAGCAGCTTCGGGACTAGCGGAACAGATACGCAGTATTTT
CDR3aa: CASSFGTSGTDTQYF
d_gene: TRBD2
j_gene: TRBJ2-3
v_gene: TRBV13
abundance: few

CDR3nt: TGTGCCAGCAGCTTGGGAACAGGGGTGGTCGAGACCCAGTACTTC
CDR3aa: CASSLGTGVVETQYF
d_gene: TRBD1
j_gene: TRBJ2-5
v_gene: TRBV7-8
abundance: NA

CDR3nt: TGTGCCAGCAGCCTCCGGGACAGGGGGAATTCACCCCTCCACTTT
CDR3aa: CASSLRDRGNSPLHF
d_gene: TRBD1
j_gene: TRBJ1-6
v_gene: TRBV7-9
abundance: NA

CDR3nt: TGCAGTGCCATGGGCGTTGATGGCTACACCTTC
CDR3aa: CSAMGVDGYTF
d_gene: NA
j_gene: TRBJ1-2
v_gene: TRBV20-1
abundance: NA

CDR3nt: TGTGCCAGCAGCTATATGCAGGATGAGCAGTTCTTC
CDR3aa: CASSYMQDEQFF
d_gene: NA
j_gene: TRBJ2-1
v_gene: TRBV5-4
abundance: once

CDR3nt: TGTGCCACCAGCAGAGATGGCCAGGGAAACACCGGGGAGCTGTTTTTT
CDR3aa: CATSRDGQGNTGELFF
d_gene: NA
j_gene: TRBJ2-2
v_gene: TRBV15
abundance: NA

CDR3nt: TGCAGCGTTGAGGCAGGGGGTGGCTACACCTTC
CDR3aa: CSVEAGGGYTF
d_gene: TRBD1
j_gene: TRBJ1-2
v_gene: TRBV29-1
abundance: NA

CDR3nt: TGTGCCAGCAGCCCCGACTATTACACTGAAGCTTTCTTT
CDR3aa: CASSPDYYTEAFF
d_gene: NA
j_gene: TRBJ1-1
v_gene: TRBV16
abundance: NA

CDR3nt: TGTGCCAGCAGCTTCGGGATGGGTAATGAAAAACTGTTTTTT
CDR3aa: CASSFGMGNEKLFF
d_gene: NA
j_gene: TRBJ1-4
v_gene: TRBV7-2
abundance: NA

CDR3nt: TGTGCCAGCTCACCGCCGGGACTAGCGGGAGAAGATACGCAGTATTTT
CDR3aa: CASSPPGLAGEDTQYF
d_gene: TRBD2
j_gene: TRBJ2-3
v_gene: TRBV18
abundance: NA

CDR3nt: TGTGCCAGTAGTTGGGCTCGGAACACTGAAGCTTTCTTT
CDR3aa: CASSWARNTEAFF
d_gene: NA
j_gene: TRBJ1-1
v_gene: TRBV19
abundance: NA

CDR3nt: TGTGCCAGCAGCCCCATAGACAGGGACCCAACCGGCTACACCTTC
CDR3aa: CASSPIDRDPTGYTF
d_gene: TRBD1
j_gene: TRBJ1-2
v_gene: TRBV9
abundance: NA